These T cell receptor beta chains were read from a single sample in a study of cytomegalovirus exposure and HLA in healthy donors. The table came from immunoSEQ multiplex PCR; TCRdb's copy has only in-frame clones and leaves some out. The profile shows under 120,000 clones, roughly 69% of them singletons. Specimen: PBMCs. These TCRs come from a man younger than 40 in good health and CMV-seropositive. Both conserved end residues are part of each CDR3. D genes are given only for firm matches. Size is stated for part of the rows, as once, few or many counts, or as a class when the clone is expanded.

-	11	TRBV7-9	TRBJ2-7	-	CSSSSGYEQYF	TGTTCCAGCAGCTCGGGGTACGAGCAGTACTTC
few	12	TRBV6-5	TRBJ1-2	TRBD1	CASTTSTGGYTF	TGTGCCAGCACTACATCGACAGGGGGTTACACCTTC
few	16	TRBV29-1	TRBJ2-3	TRBD2	CSVLRLAGAVGDTQYF	TGCAGCGTTCTGCGACTAGCGGGGGCCGTAGGGGATACGCAGTATTTT
few	13	TRBV6-5	TRBJ1-1	-	CASRRLANTEAFF	TGTGCCAGCCGCCGATTGGCGAACACTGAAGCTTTCTTT
-	17	TRBV11-3	TRBJ2-2	-	CASSLVLGAANTGELFF	TGTGCCAGCAGCTTAGTTTTGGGGGCAGCGAACACCGGGGAGCTGTTTTTT
-	14	TRBV10-2	TRBJ1-5	-	CASSAAAGPQPQHF	TGCGCCAGCAGTGCTGCAGCAGGCCCTCAGCCCCAGCATTTT
-	14	TRBV6-5	TRBJ1-3	TRBD1	CASSTQGARNTIYF	TGTGCCAGCAGCACACAGGGGGCTAGAAACACCATATATTTT
-	16	TRBV13	TRBJ1-1	-	CASSLGTGVMNTEAFF	TGTGCCAGCAGCTTAGGGACGGGGGTTATGAACACTGAAGCTTTCTTT
-	14	TRBV5-6	TRBJ2-7	-	CASSVGREFYEQYF	TGTGCCAGCAGCGTGGGACGGGAATTCTACGAGCAGTACTTC
once	14	TRBV6-1	TRBJ1-1	TRBD1	CASRVGQLNTEAFF	TGTGCCAGCAGGGTGGGACAGCTTAACACTGAAGCTTTCTTT
-	15	TRBV18	TRBJ1-1	-	CASSPPSVPNTEAFF	TGTGCCAGCTCACCACCGTCGGTGCCGAACACTGAAGCTTTCTTT
few	12	TRBV2	TRBJ2-5	-	CASRELPGTQYF	TGTGCCAGCAGGGAACTACCGGGGACCCAGTACTTC
-	13	TRBV19	TRBJ1-1	-	CASKSGRGTEAFF	TGTGCCAGTAAGTCGGGGAGGGGCACTGAAGCTTTCTTT